This paragraph reports one TCR beta chain. The data derive from a study of patients and donors after allogeneic stem cell transplantation. The CDR3 is 14 amino acids. Germline V gene lookup returns CDR1 SGHNT and CDR2 YYREEE (reference sequence). The ends were cut back, 1 base at V and 3 bases at J, with 10 bases in the middle. From the RT-PCR reads, TCRdb called clonotypes with MiXCR, one entry per CDR3 protein. The table includes 410,000 or so distinct CDR3 sequences, more than 15% detected once. This sequence was found in a human donor who was either an allogeneic HSCT recipient or a stem cell or donor lymphocyte infusion donor (not recorded which). It is not recorded whose cells these are; they may come from a transplant donor. The sequenced sample was blood, either unsorted or a sorted T cell fraction (not recorded which). This chain joins TRBV5-4 and TRBJ2-5; D remains ambiguous. The CDR3 loop is CASSLPGLKETQYF. DNA for the CDR3: TGTGCCAGCAGCTTGCCTGGTCTTAAAGAGACCCAGTACTTC.